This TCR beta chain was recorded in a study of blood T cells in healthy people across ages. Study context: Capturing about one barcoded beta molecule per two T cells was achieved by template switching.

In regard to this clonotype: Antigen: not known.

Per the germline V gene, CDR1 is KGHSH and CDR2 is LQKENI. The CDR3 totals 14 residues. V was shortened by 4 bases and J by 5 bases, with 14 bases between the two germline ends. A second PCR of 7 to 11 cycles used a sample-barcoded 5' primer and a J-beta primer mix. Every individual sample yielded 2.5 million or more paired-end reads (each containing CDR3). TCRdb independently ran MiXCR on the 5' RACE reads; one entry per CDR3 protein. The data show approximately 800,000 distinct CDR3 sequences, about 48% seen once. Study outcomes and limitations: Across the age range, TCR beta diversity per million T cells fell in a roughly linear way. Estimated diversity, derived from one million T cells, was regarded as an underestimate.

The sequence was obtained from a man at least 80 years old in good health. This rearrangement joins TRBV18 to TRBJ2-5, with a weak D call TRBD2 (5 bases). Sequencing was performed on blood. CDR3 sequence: CASSLPNSGETQYF. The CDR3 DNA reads TGTGCCAGCTCACTACCAAATTCGGGGGAGACCCAGTACTTC.